The 17 T cell receptor beta chains presented below share a single source sample, sequenced in a study of T cells after yellow fever vaccination. TCRdb independently ran MiXCR on the 5' RACE reads; one entry per CDR3 protein. The sample gives 78,000 or so distinct CDR3 sequences, 7.3% of which show up once; around 30% is in the top ten. The sample consisted of CD8+ T cells sorted from PBMCs, taken 10 to 11 days after the first yellow fever vaccination. The receptors originated from a man between 18 and 35 years old who received the YFV17D yellow fever vaccine.

This clonotype was seen ten or more times. The chain recombines TRBV27 with TRBJ1-5; 7 nucleotides agree with TRBD1. With V trimmed by 7 bases and J by 7 bases, 10 bases remained unmatched. The CDR3 has 14 residues. The germline V gene encodes CDR1 MNHEY and CDR2 SMNVEV (reference sequence). CDR3 amino acids: CASKQTGRWQPQHF. DNA of the CDR3: TGTGCCAGCAAACAGACAGGGAGATGGCAGCCCCAGCATTTT.

Ten or more counts support this clonotype. The genes are TRBV12-3 or TRBV12-4 and TRBJ2-3; 9 bases line up with TRBD2. With 7 bases clipped from V and 4 bases from J, the junction kept 9 bases outside the gene matches. This CDR3 is built from 15 residues. In nucleotides, the CDR3 is TGTGCCAGCACCGGGACTAGCAGTTCGTCAGATACGCAGTATTTT. Its protein is CASTGTSSSSDTQYF.

Many counts were recorded for this clonotype. The chain is built from TRBV5-1 and TRBJ2-1; TRBD1 might be the D (5 bases). The CDR3 is made up of 15 amino acids. Looked up from germline, CDR1 is SGHRS and CDR2 is YFSETQ. V shed 3 bases and J shed 9 bases, with 19 bases lying between them. The CDR3, as DNA: TGCGCCAGCAGCTCGCCACAGGAGAATCGTATTGAGCAGTTCTTC. Translated, it gives CASSSPQENRIEQFF.

The chain is built from TRBV20-1 and TRBJ2-7, with D maybe TRBD1 (6 bases). This CDR3 has 16 amino acids. Between the trimmed V and J ends, which lost 4 bases and 0 bases, there was a span of 19 bases. Germline loops: CDR1 DFQATT, CDR2 SNEGSKA (reference sequence). This chain's CDR3 is CSANGDGGHFSYEQYF. For the CDR3, the DNA is TGCAGTGCTAACGGAGATGGGGGACACTTCTCCTACGAGCAGTACTTC.

This clonotype appeared many times. The rearrangement uses TRBV12-3 or TRBV12-4 and TRBJ1-2; D is possibly TRBD1 (5 bases). Trimming pared 4 bases from V and 0 bases from J, leaving 6 bases between. The CDR3 spans 13 residues. CDR3 coding DNA: TGTGCCAGCAGTTGGGGCACTAACTATGGCTACACCTTC. Translation: CASSWGTNYGYTF.

This clonotype was seen ten or more times. V and J are TRBV4-3 and TRBJ2-6, with D hard to call. The CDR3 runs 18 residues. The germline V and J ends were trimmed by 1 base and 4 bases, with 17 bases remaining between them. Germline CDR1 is LGHNA and CDR2 is YSLEER. CDR3 amino acids: CASSQAGAQLRGANVLTF. The CDR3 nucleotides are TGCGCCAGCAGCCAAGCAGGAGCTCAGCTGAGGGGGGCCAACGTCCTGACTTTC.

There are many counts of this clonotype. The chain uses TRBV5-4 and TRBJ2-2; a weak D match, TRBD2 (5 bases). In germline, CDR1 is SGHNT, CDR2 YYREEE (reference sequence). Trimming stripped 4 bases from V and 4 bases from J, with 8 bases between. The CDR3 runs 13 residues. The CDR3: CASSPGITGELFF. For the CDR3, the DNA is TGTGCCAGCAGCCCCGGGATCACCGGGGAGCTGTTTTTT.

This clonotype was seen many times. The chain is built from TRBV7-9 and TRBJ2-1, with 8 positions matching TRBD1. CDR1 and CDR2 (germline): SEHNR, FQNEAQ (reference sequence). V was pared by 0 bases and J by 4 bases, with 5 bases of the junction left unmatched. The CDR3 contains 16 residues. CDR3 DNA: TGTGCCAGCAGCTTAGCCTCAGGGGGCGCATACAATGAGCAGTTCTTC. Encoded protein: CASSLASGGAYNEQFF.

Only a few counts were recorded for this clonotype. The CDR3 sequence: CASSFSGVAGGLLTDTQYF. The CDR3 DNA reads as TGTGCCAGCAGTTTCTCGGGGGTAGCGGGGGGGCTGCTCACAGATACGCAGTATTTT. This chain links TRBV28 with TRBJ2-3; 11 bases agree with TRBD2. CDR1 and CDR2 (germline): MDHEN, SYDVKM. The J segment lost 2 bases and the V segment lost 3 bases, leaving 13 bases of the junction unmatched. CDR3 length: 19 residues.

This chain joins TRBV25-1 and TRBJ1-2; 8 positions match TRBD1. V was clipped by 5 bases and J by 7 bases; unmatched bases: 9. This CDR3 contains 14 residues. In germline, CDR1 is MGHDK, CDR2 SYGVNS. CDR3 region: CASSRSGGESGYTF. In nucleotides, the CDR3 is TGTGCCAGCAGTAGGTCAGGGGGCGAAAGTGGCTACACCTTC.

The rearrangement joins TRBV6-5 to TRBJ2-7; D unresolved. CDR3 length: 11 residues. From germline, CDR1 is MNHEY and CDR2 SVGAGI. V was clipped by 8 bases and J by 2 bases, with 7 bases between them. This CDR3 is CASGPTYEQYV. The CDR3 coding sequence is TGTGCCAGCGGACCTACCTACGAGCAGTACGTC.

The chain carries TRBV5-4 and TRBJ2-5; a possible D gene is TRBD1 (6 bases). This CDR3 contains 14 residues. V was clipped by 4 bases and J by 3 bases, with 13 bases between them. In germline, CDR1 is SGHNT, CDR2 YYREEE (reference sequence). The CDR3, as DNA: TGTGCCAGCAGCCCGATGGACAGAGAAGAGACCCAGTACTTC. Translation: CASSPMDREETQYF.

Concerning this clonotype: Just one base apart from a much larger clone, this may be a read error. The gene calls are TRBV5-1 and TRBJ2-3; D gene ambiguous. V was pared by 4 bases and J by 5 bases, with 8 bases between. The CDR3 has 12 amino acids. The germline V gene has CDR1 SGHRS and CDR2 YFSETQ. The CDR3 sequence: CASSPPIDTQYF. Written as DNA, the CDR3 is TGCGCCAGCAGCCCACCCATAGATACGCAGTATTTT.

This clonotype was seen a single time. Its ends do not fully match the called genes, so a read error is possible. The gene calls are TRBV11-1 and TRBJ2-1; tentatively, D is TRBD2 (6 bases). The length of the CDR3 is 17 residues. Looked up from germline, CDR1 is SGHAT and CDR2 is FQDESV (reference sequence). The CDR3 loop is CSSTSLVGAGSYNEQFF. Here the CDR3 DNA reads TGTTCCAGCACCTCCTTGGTGGGTGCGGGGTCCTACAATGAGCAGTTCTTC.

This clonotype was counted ten times or more. V and J are TRBV29-1 and TRBJ2-3; no definite D call. The germline V gene has CDR1 SQVTM and CDR2 ANQGSEA. The V end was cut by 4 bases, the J end by 0 bases, with 8 bases between. The CDR3 runs 13 residues. The CDR3 protein is CSVVISSTDTQYF. CDR3 in DNA: TGCAGCGTTGTAATCAGTAGCACAGATACGCAGTATTTT.

The chain couples TRBV12-5 to TRBJ1-1; D call uncertain. Per the germline V gene, CDR1 is LGHNT and CDR2 is FRNRAP. The germline V and J ends were trimmed by 6 bases and 5 bases, with 16 bases remaining between them. The CDR3 is made up of 14 amino acids. CDR3 protein: CASGHGSLGTEAFF. CDR3 nucleotides: TGTGCTAGTGGACACGGGAGTTTAGGGACTGAAGCTTTCTTT.

The table lists this clonotype with many counts. This chain uses TRBV29-1 with TRBJ2-3; perhaps TRBD1 as D (6 bases). Trimming removed 1 base at V and 6 bases at J, with 23 bases between. There are 17 residues in the CDR3. CDR1 and CDR2 from the germline V gene are SQVTM and ANQGSEA. The DNA of the CDR3 is TGCAGCGTTGAAGCTTCTCAAGGGGGTGTTAGGATTGATACGCAGTATTTT. Residues: CSVEASQGGVRIDTQYF.